This TCR beta chain is from a study of molecular identifiers for immune sequencing clone quantification. TCRdb used MiXCR to reprocess the PCR reads, holding one entry per CDR3 protein. The sample has about 630,000 distinct CDR3 sequences; roughly 23% are singletons. Study-wide points: Highly expanded clone sizes could be underestimated through barcode sharing by identical TCR molecules. Naive cells had under 1% of molecules in clones above 20 RNA copies, effectors over 97%.

With respect to this clonotype: Its antigen is unknown. At one boundary the junction diverges from the germline segment, which might be a read error.

There are 16 residues in the CDR3. With RNA at 10%, 30% or 50%, naive CD8 libraries came from roughly 18,000 to 920,000 sorted cells. This chain links TRBV5-3 with TRBJ1-2; 7 nucleotides match TRBD1. TRBV5-3 is treated as an ORF (open reading frame) with a function not yet certain. Sequenced material: naive CD8+ T cells from blood, with Jurkat cell RNA spiked in. Regarding subset: FACS-sorted CD8+CD4-CCR7+CD45RA+ naive T cells. This clonotype was sampled from a human donor in good health. Some libraries in this study had Jurkat cell RNA spiked in. CDR3 DNA: TGTGCCAGCAGCTCTCCCGTGACAGGGTATTTCTATGGCTACACCTTC. Translation gives CASSSPVTGYFYGYTF.